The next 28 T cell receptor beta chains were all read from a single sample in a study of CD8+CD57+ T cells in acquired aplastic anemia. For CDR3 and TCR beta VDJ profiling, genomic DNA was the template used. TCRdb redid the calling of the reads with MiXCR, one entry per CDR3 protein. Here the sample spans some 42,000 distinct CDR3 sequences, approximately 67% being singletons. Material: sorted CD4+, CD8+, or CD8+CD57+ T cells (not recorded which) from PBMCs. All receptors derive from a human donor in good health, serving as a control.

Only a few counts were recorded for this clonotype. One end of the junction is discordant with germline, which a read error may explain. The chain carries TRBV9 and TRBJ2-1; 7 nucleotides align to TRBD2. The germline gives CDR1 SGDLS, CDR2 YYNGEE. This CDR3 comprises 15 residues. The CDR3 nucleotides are TGTCCCAGCAGCGTAGAGGGCGGGGGAGCGAATGAGCAGTTCTTC. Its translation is CPSSVEGGGANEQFF. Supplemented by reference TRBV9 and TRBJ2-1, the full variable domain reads DSGVTQTPKHLITATGQRVTLRCSPRSGDLSVYWYQQSLDQGLQFLIQYYNGEERAKGNILERFSAQQFPDLHSELNLSSLELGDSALYFCPSSVEGGGANEQFFGPGTRLTVL.

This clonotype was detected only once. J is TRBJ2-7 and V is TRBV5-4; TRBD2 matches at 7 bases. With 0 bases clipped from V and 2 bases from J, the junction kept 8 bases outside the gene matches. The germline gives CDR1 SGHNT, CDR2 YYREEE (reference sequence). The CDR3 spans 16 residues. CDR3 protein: CASSLVLGGWTYEQYF. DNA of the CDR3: TGTGCCAGCAGCTTGGTCCTGGGGGGGTGGACCTACGAGCAGTACTTC.

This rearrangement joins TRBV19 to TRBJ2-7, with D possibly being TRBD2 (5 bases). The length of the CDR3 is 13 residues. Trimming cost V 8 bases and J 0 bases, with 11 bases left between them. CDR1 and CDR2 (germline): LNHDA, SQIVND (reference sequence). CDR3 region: CASPDGGSYEQYF. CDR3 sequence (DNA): TGTGCCAGTCCGGACGGAGGCTCCTACGAGCAGTACTTC.

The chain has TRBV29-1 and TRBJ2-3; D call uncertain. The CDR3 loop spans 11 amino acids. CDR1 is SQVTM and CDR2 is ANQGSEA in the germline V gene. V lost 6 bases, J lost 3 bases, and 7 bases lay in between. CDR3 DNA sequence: TGCAGCGTCTACCGGACAGATACGCAGTATTTT. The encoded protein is CSVYRTDTQYF.

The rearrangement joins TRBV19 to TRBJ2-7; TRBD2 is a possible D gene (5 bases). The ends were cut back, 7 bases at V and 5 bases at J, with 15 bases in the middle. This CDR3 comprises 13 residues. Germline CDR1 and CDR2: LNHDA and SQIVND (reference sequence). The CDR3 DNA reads TGTGCCAGTAATAAAAGCGGTAGGGACGAGCAGTACTTC. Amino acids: CASNKSGRDEQYF.

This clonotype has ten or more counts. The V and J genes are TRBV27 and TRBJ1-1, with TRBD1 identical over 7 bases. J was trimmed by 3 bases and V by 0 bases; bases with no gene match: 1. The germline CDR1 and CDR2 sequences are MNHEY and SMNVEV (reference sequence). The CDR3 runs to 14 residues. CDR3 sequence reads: CASSLSQGDTEAFF. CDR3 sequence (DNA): TGTGCCAGCAGTTTATCCCAGGGGGACACTGAAGCTTTCTTT.

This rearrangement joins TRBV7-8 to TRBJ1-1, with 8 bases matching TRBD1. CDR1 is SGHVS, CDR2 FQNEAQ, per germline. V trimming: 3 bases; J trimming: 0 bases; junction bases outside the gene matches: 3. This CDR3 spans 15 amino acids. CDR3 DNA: TGTGCCAGCAGCTTGCCGACAGGGGTGAACACTGAAGCTTTCTTT. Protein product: CASSLPTGVNTEAFF.

The CDR3 spells CASSLGRLEQFF. The CDR3 nucleotides read TGTGCCAGCAGTTTAGGAAGGCTCGAGCAGTTCTTC. The chain couples TRBV28 to TRBJ2-1; D ambiguous. With 2 bases removed from V and 10 bases from J, the gap between germline ends came to 9 bases. This CDR3 is built from 12 residues. Per the germline V gene, CDR1 is MDHEN and CDR2 is SYDVKM.

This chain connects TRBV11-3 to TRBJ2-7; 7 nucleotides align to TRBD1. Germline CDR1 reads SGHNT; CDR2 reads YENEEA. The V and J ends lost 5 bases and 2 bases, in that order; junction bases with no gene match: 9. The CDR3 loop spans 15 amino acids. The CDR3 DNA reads TGTGCCAGCAGCCCGGACAGGCACCGCCCCTACGAGCAGTACTTC. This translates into CASSPDRHRPYEQYF.

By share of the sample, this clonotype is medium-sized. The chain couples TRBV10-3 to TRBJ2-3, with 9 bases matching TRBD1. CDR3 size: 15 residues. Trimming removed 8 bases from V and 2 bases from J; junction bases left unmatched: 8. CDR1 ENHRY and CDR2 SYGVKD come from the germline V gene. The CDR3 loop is CAIQPGTGYTDTQYF. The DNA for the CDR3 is TGTGCCATCCAACCCGGGACAGGGTACACAGATACGCAGTATTTT.

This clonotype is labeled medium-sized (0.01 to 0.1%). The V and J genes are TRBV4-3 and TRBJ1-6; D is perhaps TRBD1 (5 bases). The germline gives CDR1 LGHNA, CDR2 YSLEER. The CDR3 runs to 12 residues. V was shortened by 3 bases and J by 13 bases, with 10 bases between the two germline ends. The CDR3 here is CASSHPGLPLHF. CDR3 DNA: TGCGCCAGCAGCCACCCGGGACTCCCCCTCCACTTT.

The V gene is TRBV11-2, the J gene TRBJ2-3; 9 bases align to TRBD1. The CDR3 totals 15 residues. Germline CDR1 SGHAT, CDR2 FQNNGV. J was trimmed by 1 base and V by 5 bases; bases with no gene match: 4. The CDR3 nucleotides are TGTGCCAGCAGCCTGCGGACAGGGGGCACAGATACGCAGTATTTT. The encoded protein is CASSLRTGGTDTQYF.

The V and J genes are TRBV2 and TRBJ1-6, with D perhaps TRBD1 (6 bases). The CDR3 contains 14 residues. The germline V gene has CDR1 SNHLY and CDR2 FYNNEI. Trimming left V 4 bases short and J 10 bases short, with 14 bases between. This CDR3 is CASSVLQGSSPLHF. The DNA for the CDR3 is TGTGCCAGCAGTGTATTACAGGGTTCATCACCCCTCCACTTT. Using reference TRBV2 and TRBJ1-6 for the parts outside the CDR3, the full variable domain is EPEVTQTPSHQVTQMGQEVILRCVPISNHLYFYWYRQILGQKVEFLVSFYNNEISEKSEIFDDQFSVERPDGSNFTLKIRSTKLEDSAMYFCASSVLQGSSPLHFGNGTRLTVT.

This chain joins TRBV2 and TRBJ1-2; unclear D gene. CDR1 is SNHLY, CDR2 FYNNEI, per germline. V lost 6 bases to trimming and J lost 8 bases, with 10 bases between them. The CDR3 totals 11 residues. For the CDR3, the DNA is TGTGCCAGCAGAGAGGGATTCGGCTACACCTTC. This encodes CASREGFGYTF.

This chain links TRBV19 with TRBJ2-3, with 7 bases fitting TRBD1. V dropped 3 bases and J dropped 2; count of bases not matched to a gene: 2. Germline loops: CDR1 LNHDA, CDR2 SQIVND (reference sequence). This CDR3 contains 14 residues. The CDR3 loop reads CASSMGQPTDTQYF. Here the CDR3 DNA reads TGTGCCAGTAGTATGGGACAGCCCACAGATACGCAGTATTTT. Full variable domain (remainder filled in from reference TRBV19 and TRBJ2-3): DGGITQSPKYLFRKEGQNVTLSCEQNLNHDAMYWYRQDPGQGLRLIYYSQIVNDFQKGDIAEGYSVSREKKESFPLTVTSAQKNPTAFYLCASSMGQPTDTQYFGPGTRLTVL.

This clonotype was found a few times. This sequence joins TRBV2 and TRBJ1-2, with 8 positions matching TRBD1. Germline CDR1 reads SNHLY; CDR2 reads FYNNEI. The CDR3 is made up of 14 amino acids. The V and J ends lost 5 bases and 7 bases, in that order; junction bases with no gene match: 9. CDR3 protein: CASSRTGLGLGYTF. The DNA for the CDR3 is TGTGCCAGCAGTCGGACAGGGTTGGGGCTTGGCTACACCTTC.

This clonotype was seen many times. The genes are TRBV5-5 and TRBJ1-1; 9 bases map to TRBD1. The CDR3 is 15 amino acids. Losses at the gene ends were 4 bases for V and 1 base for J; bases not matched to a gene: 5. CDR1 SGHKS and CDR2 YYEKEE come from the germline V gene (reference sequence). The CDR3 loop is CASSRDREENTEAFF. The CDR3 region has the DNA TGTGCCAGCAGCCGGGACAGGGAGGAGAACACTGAAGCTTTCTTT.

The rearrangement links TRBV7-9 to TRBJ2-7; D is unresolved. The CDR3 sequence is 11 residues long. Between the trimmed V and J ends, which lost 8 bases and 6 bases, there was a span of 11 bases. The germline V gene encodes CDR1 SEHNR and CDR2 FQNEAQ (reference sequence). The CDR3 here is CASAIGREQYF. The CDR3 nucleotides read TGTGCCAGCGCTATAGGGCGCGAGCAGTACTTC.

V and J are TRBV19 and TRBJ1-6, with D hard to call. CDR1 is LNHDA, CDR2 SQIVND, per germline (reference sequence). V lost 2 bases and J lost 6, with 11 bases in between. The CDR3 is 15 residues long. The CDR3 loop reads CASSIQASPNSPLHF. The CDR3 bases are TGTGCCAGTAGTATACAGGCGTCCCCTAATTCACCCCTCCACTTT.

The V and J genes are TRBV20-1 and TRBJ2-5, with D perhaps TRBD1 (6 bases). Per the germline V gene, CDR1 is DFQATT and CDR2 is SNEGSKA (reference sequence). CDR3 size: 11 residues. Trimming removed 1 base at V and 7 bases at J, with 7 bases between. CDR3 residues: CSARVRGTQYF. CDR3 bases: TGCAGTGCTAGAGTCAGGGGGACCCAGTACTTC.

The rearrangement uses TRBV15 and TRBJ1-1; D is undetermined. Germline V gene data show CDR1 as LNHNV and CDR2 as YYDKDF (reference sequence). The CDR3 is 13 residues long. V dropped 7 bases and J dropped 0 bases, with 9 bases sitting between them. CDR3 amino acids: CATNTQVNTEAFF. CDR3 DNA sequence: TGTGCCACCAACACTCAGGTGAACACTGAAGCTTTCTTT.

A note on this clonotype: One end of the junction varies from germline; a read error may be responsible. The CDR3 here is CASGLGGAGLDYGYTF. In DNA form, the CDR3 reads TGTGCCAGCGGCTTGGGGGGGGCAGGGTTAGATTATGGCTACACCTTC. The chain employs TRBV5-4 and TRBJ1-2; D possibly corresponds to TRBD1 (6 bases). The CDR3 length is 16 residues. Germline CDR1 is SGHNT and CDR2 is YYREEE (reference sequence).

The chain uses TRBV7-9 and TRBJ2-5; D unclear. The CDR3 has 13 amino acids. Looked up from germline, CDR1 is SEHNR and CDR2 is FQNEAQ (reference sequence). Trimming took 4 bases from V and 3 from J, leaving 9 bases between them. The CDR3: CASSWGDEETQYF. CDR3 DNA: TGTGCCAGCAGCTGGGGTGACGAAGAGACCCAGTACTTC.

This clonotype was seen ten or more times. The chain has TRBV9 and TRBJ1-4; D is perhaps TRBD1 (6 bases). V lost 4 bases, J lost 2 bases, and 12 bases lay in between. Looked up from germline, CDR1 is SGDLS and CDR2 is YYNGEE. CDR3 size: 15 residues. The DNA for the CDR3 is TGTGCCAGCAGCCCGTCAGGGGTGACTAATGAAAAACTGTTTTTT. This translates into CASSPSGVTNEKLFF.

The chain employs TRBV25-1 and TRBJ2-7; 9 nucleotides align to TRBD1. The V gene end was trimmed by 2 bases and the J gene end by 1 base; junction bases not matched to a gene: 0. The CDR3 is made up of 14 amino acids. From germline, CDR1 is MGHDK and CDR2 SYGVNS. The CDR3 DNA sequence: TGTGCCAGCAGTGAAGGGACAGGGTCCTACGAGCAGTACTTC. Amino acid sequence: CASSEGTGSYEQYF.

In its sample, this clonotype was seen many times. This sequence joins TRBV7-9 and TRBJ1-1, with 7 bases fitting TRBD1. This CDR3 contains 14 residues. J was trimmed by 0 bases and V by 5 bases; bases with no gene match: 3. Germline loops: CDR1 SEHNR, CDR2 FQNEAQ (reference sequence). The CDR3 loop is CASSAGQLNTEAFF. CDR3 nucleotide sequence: TGTGCCAGCAGCGCGGGACAGTTGAACACTGAAGCTTTCTTT.

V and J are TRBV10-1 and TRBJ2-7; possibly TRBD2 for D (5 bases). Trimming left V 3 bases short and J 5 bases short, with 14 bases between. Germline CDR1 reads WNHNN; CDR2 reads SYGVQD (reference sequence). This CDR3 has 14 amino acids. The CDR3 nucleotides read TGCGCCAGCAGTGAAGGGAGTGTTAGGGACGAGCAGTACTTC. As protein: CASSEGSVRDEQYF.

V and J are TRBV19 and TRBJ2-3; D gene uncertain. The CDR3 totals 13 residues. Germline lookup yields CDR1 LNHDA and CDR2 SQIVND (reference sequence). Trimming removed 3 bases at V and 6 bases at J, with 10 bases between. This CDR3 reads CASSMGSSDTQYF. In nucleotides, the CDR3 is TGTGCCAGTAGTATGGGGTCTTCGGATACGCAGTATTTT.